The sequence of this T cell receptor (beta chain) was determined in a study of tumor and adjacent non-tumor tissue in lung cancer (dated by TCRdb to between 2018 and 2020). Study-wide context: Patients with adenocarcinoma (about twelve), squamous cell carcinoma (2) and small cell lung cancer (1) were included in the cohort. Sequencing produced 130,000,000 or so productive TCRbeta reads in total, an average of approximately 4 million reads per sample. TCRbeta CDR3 sequencing was performed on a few dozen paired specimens, with one tumor sample and one normal lung sample collected per patient. Using bulk TCRbeta repertoires from around 14 lung cancer patients, the study set lung tumor tissue side by side with matched distant non-tumor lung tissue. Among the approximately 15 patients, ages ranged from about 30 to 80 years, 10 were men and 5 were women, and disease was TNM stage I to III. The full study reports these points: The sequencing platform is not named in the methods, and unique molecular identifiers are not mentioned. Because peripheral blood was not sequenced, blood TCRbeta repertoires in the lung cancer patients of the study were not examined. Only approximately 16 patients were included in the cohort, and the need for larger samples and more detailed clinical data was noted by the authors. Significantly higher TCR diversity (inverse Simpson) was observed in tumor tissue than in normal lung tissue (approximately 440 vs 150, P = 0.0075, Mann-Whitney U test). TCR diversity was significantly higher in younger patients, and higher tumor TCR diversity was associated with shorter overall and disease-free survival. In normal lung, the top 100 clones accounted for a significantly larger cumulative share of the repertoire than in tumor tissue.

RNA was extracted from bulk unsorted tissue and checked for quality with a NanoDrop ND-1000 and an Agilent 2100. Newly diagnosed lung cancer patients without prior chemotherapy who had been admitted for thoracic surgery in China between August and November 2014 were enrolled as donors. The study excluded patients who had received radiotherapy or chemotherapy before or who had another cancer at the same time. Surgical tissue pieces of about 1-2.1 cm3 were preserved in RNAlater solution and were kept at -80 degrees C until use. V is reduced by 9 bases and J by 0 bases, leaving a spacing of 10 bases between them. Spanning cysteine to phenylalanine, the CDR3 consists of 14 amino acids. Only CDR3 DNA remains: 42 bases, in frame from the first base. The germline V gene (reference sequence) provides CDR1 SGHNT and CDR2 YYREEE. The library relied on multiplex PCR. TCRdb records Illumina HiSeq 2500 as the sequencer. TCRbeta libraries were built by three rounds of nested PCR using primers (Table S4), following protocols modified from ARM-PCR. PCR products of 200-500 bp were gel-excised and purified with the QIAquick gel extraction kit before sequencing. The authors processed their data as follows. Trimmomatic was used to clean the reads, FLASH was used to merge the reads into complete CDR3 sequences, and MiTCR was used to assign the reads to V(D)J germline segments. VDJtools was used to compute clonal diversity as the inverse Simpson's index. A read counted as productive if the sequence was in-frame and lacked a premature stop codon. Through fastp at Q25 and MiXCR, TCRdb rebuilt clones from the public reads, retaining in-frame beta chains. Rows merge per CDR3 protein into single entries with the most common DNA and genes. These V and J calls derive from TCRdb rather than the authors' analysis. This sample holds about 200,000 distinct CDR3 sequences; 71% were observed only once. In total, the top ten clones hold 25% of the sample.

This clonotype has just a few counts. The target of this receptor is not known. No base quality values were provided; no much bigger clone lies one nucleotide off. Sample: lung tumor tissue. This TCR came from a man between 60 and 70 years old with non-small cell lung cancer. The sequence is built from TRBV5-4 and TRBJ2-6, with the D gene not clear enough to name. The nucleotides read TGTGCCACCAGGTGGGGCTCTGGGGCCAACGTCCTGACTTTC. This translates into CATRWGSGANVLTF.